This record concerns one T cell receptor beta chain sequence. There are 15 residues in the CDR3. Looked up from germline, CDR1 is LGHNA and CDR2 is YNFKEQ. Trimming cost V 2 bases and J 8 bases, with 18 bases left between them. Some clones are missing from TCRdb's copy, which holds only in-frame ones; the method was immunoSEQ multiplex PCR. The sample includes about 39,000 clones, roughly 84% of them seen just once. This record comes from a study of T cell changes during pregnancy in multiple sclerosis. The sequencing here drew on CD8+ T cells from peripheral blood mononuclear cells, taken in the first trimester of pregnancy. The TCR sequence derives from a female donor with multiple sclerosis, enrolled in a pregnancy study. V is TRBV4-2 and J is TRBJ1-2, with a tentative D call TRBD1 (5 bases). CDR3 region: CASSQPLGQNRGYTF. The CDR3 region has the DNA TGTGCCAGCAGCCAACCGCTGGGGCAGAATCGGGGCTACACCTTC.